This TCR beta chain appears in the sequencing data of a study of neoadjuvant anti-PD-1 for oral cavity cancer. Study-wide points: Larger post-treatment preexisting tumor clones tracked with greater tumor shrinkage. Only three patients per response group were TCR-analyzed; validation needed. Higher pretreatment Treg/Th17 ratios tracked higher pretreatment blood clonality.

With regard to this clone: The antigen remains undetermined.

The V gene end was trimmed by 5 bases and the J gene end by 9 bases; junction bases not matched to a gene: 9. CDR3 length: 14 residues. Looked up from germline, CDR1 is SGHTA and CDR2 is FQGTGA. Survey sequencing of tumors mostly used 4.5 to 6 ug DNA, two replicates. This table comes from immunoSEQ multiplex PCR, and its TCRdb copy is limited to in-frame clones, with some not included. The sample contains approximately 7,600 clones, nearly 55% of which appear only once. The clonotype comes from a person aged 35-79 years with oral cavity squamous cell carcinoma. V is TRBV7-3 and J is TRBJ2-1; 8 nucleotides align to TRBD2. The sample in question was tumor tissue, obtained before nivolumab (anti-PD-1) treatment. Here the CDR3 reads CASSLGLVPLEQFF. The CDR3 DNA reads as TGTGCCAGCAGCCTGGGACTAGTTCCGCTTGAGCAGTTCTTC.